A selection of T cell receptor beta chains follows, all from one sample in a study of PD-L1 blockade in urothelial cancer. Clones were sequenced by immunoSEQ multiplex PCR, and TCRdb holds only the in-frame ones, with some missing. The table includes about 85,000 clones, about 83% detected once. Specimen: PBMCs, collected around atezolizumab (anti-PD-L1) treatment. The receptor set was obtained from a man aged 55-75 years with urothelial cancer. The CDR3 runs from the conserved cysteine through the conserved F or W. A D gene is named only where the DNA matches it firmly. Size tells how often a clone was seen (once, few, many) or the class of an expanded clone, and some rows leave it out.

v_gene: TRBV4-1; j_gene: TRBJ2-7; d_gene: TRBD1; abundance: NA; CDR3nt: TGCGCCAGCAGCTCCCGACAGGGGGCTACCTACGAGCAGTACTTC; CDR3aa: CASSSRQGATYEQYF
v_gene: TRBV5-6; j_gene: TRBJ2-1; d_gene: NA; abundance: NA; CDR3nt: TGTGCCAGCAGCTTGGCGGGCGGGACCTCCTACAATGAGCAGTTCTTC; CDR3aa: CASSLAGGTSYNEQFF
v_gene: TRBV5-4; j_gene: TRBJ1-1; d_gene: NA; abundance: once; CDR3nt: TGTGCCAGCAGCTTGGAAGAGCTGAACACTGAAGCTTTCTTT; CDR3aa: CASSLEELNTEAFF
v_gene: TRBV5-4; j_gene: TRBJ1-1; d_gene: NA; abundance: NA; CDR3nt: TGTGCCAGCAGCCCAACGTCTCTTGTTACGGGGAACACTGAAGCTTTCTTT; CDR3aa: CASSPTSLVTGNTEAFF
v_gene: TRBV7-9; j_gene: TRBJ1-2; d_gene: NA; abundance: NA; CDR3nt: TGTGCCAGCAGCTTCCCAGGGCGCTCTGGCTACACCTTC; CDR3aa: CASSFPGRSGYTF
v_gene: TRBV9; j_gene: TRBJ2-2; d_gene: NA; abundance: NA; CDR3nt: TGTGCCAGCAGCCCGTCGACAGGGAACACCGGGGAGCTGTTTTTT; CDR3aa: CASSPSTGNTGELFF
v_gene: TRBV5-6; j_gene: TRBJ2-3; d_gene: TRBD1; abundance: once; CDR3nt: TGTGCCAGCAGACTCGGACAGGGGTATACAGATACGCAGTATTTT; CDR3aa: CASRLGQGYTDTQYF
v_gene: TRBV5-4; j_gene: TRBJ2-1; d_gene: TRBD2; abundance: NA; CDR3nt: TGTGCCAGCAGCGACGGGGGGGTGGGGCAGGGCGGCAATGAGCAGTTCTTC; CDR3aa: CASSDGGVGQGGNEQFF
v_gene: TRBV7-6; j_gene: TRBJ2-1; d_gene: NA; abundance: NA; CDR3nt: TGTGCCAGCAGCTTAAGTAACGGGGGTCACTCCTACAATGAGCAGTTCTTC; CDR3aa: CASSLSNGGHSYNEQFF
v_gene: TRBV5-1; j_gene: TRBJ2-1; d_gene: TRBD2; abundance: NA; CDR3nt: TGCGCCAGCAGCTTGGACGCGGGGGGGAGCAATGAGCAGTTCTTC; CDR3aa: CASSLDAGGSNEQFF
v_gene: TRBV5-5; j_gene: TRBJ1-3; d_gene: NA; abundance: NA; CDR3nt: TGTGCCAGCAGCCACCAGGGTCCGGCGGGAAACACCATATATTTT; CDR3aa: CASSHQGPAGNTIYF
v_gene: TRBV4-3; j_gene: TRBJ2-3; d_gene: NA; abundance: few; CDR3nt: TGCGCCAGCAGCCAAGGGCGACTCCCAGATACGCAGTATTTT; CDR3aa: CASSQGRLPDTQYF
v_gene: TRBV9; j_gene: TRBJ1-1; d_gene: NA; abundance: NA; CDR3nt: TGTGCCAGCAGCGTAGCCACTCCCGCCGGGGGCACTGAAGCTTTCTTT; CDR3aa: CASSVATPAGGTEAFF
v_gene: TRBV7-9; j_gene: TRBJ1-2; d_gene: NA; abundance: few; CDR3nt: TGTGCCAGCAGCCGCGAGAACTATGGCTACACCTTC; CDR3aa: CASSRENYGYTF
v_gene: TRBV15; j_gene: TRBJ2-7; d_gene: TRBD1; abundance: NA; CDR3nt: TGTGCCACCAGCAGAAACCGGGACAGGGCCTACGAGCAGTACTTC; CDR3aa: CATSRNRDRAYEQYF
v_gene: TRBV10-3; j_gene: TRBJ2-7; d_gene: NA; abundance: once; CDR3nt: TGTGCCATCAGTTACGCGGGACGATCCTACGAGCAGTACTTC; CDR3aa: CAISYAGRSYEQYF
v_gene: TRBV10-2; j_gene: TRBJ1-5; d_gene: NA; abundance: NA; CDR3nt: TGCGCCAGCAGTCCCTCAACGGGTCAGCCCCAGCATTTT; CDR3aa: CASSPSTGQPQHF
v_gene: TRBV2; j_gene: TRBJ1-5; d_gene: TRBD1; abundance: NA; CDR3nt: TGTGCCAGCTCCCGGGACAGGGATCAGCCCCAGCATTTT; CDR3aa: CASSRDRDQPQHF
v_gene: TRBV13; j_gene: TRBJ1-2; d_gene: NA; abundance: NA; CDR3nt: TGTGCCAGCAGCTTAGGGCAGTCAATCTATGGCTACACCTTC; CDR3aa: CASSLGQSIYGYTF
v_gene: TRBV30; j_gene: TRBJ2-2; d_gene: NA; abundance: NA; CDR3nt: TGTGCCTGGAGTTTGCGGAGCGCCGGGGAGCTGTTTTTT; CDR3aa: CAWSLRSAGELFF
v_gene: TRBV5-4; j_gene: TRBJ1-2; d_gene: NA; abundance: NA; CDR3nt: TGTGCCAGCAGCAGCCGGACGGGGGGTGGGAACTATGGCTACACCTTC; CDR3aa: CASSSRTGGGNYGYTF
v_gene: TRBV7-9; j_gene: TRBJ1-1; d_gene: TRBD1; abundance: NA; CDR3nt: TGTGCCAGCAGTACCTCAGGGGGCACTGAAGCTTTCTTT; CDR3aa: CASSTSGGTEAFF
v_gene: TRBV6-6; j_gene: TRBJ2-1; d_gene: TRBD2; abundance: NA; CDR3nt: TGTGCCAGCAGTTACAACCCGGGACTAGGGCAGTTCTTC; CDR3aa: CASSYNPGLGQFF
v_gene: TRBV9; j_gene: TRBJ2-2; d_gene: NA; abundance: NA; CDR3nt: TGTGCCAGCAGCGTAGAGAGCCACACCGGGGAGCTGTTTTTT; CDR3aa: CASSVESHTGELFF
v_gene: TRBV7-8; j_gene: TRBJ2-5; d_gene: NA; abundance: NA; CDR3nt: TGTGCCAGCAGTCTACAAGAGACCCAGTACTTC; CDR3aa: CASSLQETQYF
v_gene: TRBV10-3; j_gene: TRBJ1-4; d_gene: TRBD1; abundance: NA; CDR3nt: TGTGCCATCAGTGAGTCGGGACAGAAGAATGAAAAACTGTTTTTT; CDR3aa: CAISESGQKNEKLFF
v_gene: TRBV11-1; j_gene: TRBJ2-5; d_gene: NA; abundance: NA; CDR3nt: TGTGCCAGCAGCTTATACAGGACGGGCCAAGAGACCCAGTACTTC; CDR3aa: CASSLYRTGQETQYF
v_gene: TRBV4-1; j_gene: TRBJ1-2; d_gene: TRBD1; abundance: once; CDR3nt: TGCGCCAGCAGCCAAGAGGGACAGGGAAGCTATGGCTACACCTTC; CDR3aa: CASSQEGQGSYGYTF
v_gene: TRBV30; j_gene: TRBJ1-3; d_gene: NA; abundance: NA; CDR3nt: TGTGCCTGGAGTCACACAGGGGGAAACACCATATATTTT; CDR3aa: CAWSHTGGNTIYF
v_gene: TRBV15; j_gene: TRBJ2-7; d_gene: NA; abundance: NA; CDR3nt: TGTGCCACCAGCAGAGATCGCGGGGGCAGTTACGAGCAGTACTTC; CDR3aa: CATSRDRGGSYEQYF
v_gene: TRBV10-3; j_gene: TRBJ2-3; d_gene: TRBD2; abundance: few; CDR3nt: TGTGCCATCAGTAATAGCGGGAGCACAGATACGCAGTATTTT; CDR3aa: CAISNSGSTDTQYF
v_gene: TRBV13; j_gene: TRBJ1-1; d_gene: TRBD1; abundance: NA; CDR3nt: TGTGCCAGCAGCTTAGGGAGGAGGACAGGGGGCACTGAAGCTTTCTTT; CDR3aa: CASSLGRRTGGTEAFF
v_gene: TRBV7-9; j_gene: TRBJ1-1; d_gene: TRBD1; abundance: NA; CDR3nt: TGTGCCGTGCGCCAGGGGGCTATCTTCAACACTGAAGCTTTCTTT; CDR3aa: CAVRQGAIFNTEAFF
v_gene: TRBV6-5; j_gene: TRBJ1-2; d_gene: NA; abundance: few; CDR3nt: TGTGCCAGCAGTCTAGGGGCGCTGGGCTATGGCTACACCTTC; CDR3aa: CASSLGALGYGYTF
v_gene: TRBV2; j_gene: TRBJ2-7; d_gene: NA; abundance: once; CDR3nt: TGTGCCAGCATTAGAGGATACGAGCAGTACTTC; CDR3aa: CASIRGYEQYF
v_gene: TRBV6-5; j_gene: TRBJ2-3; d_gene: TRBD2; abundance: NA; CDR3nt: TGTGCCAGCACCATAAGTTGGGGGGGGGCAGATACGCAGTATTTT; CDR3aa: CASTISWGGADTQYF
v_gene: TRBV5-3; j_gene: TRBJ2-5; d_gene: TRBD2; abundance: NA; CDR3nt: TGTGCCAACCCCACGAGGGGCGGGGGGGACCGAAGGTTGGTCCAGTACTTC; CDR3aa: CANPTRGGGDRRLVQYF
v_gene: TRBV27; j_gene: TRBJ2-6; d_gene: TRBD1; abundance: few; CDR3nt: TGTGCCAGCAGTCCCCTGGACAGGTCCTCTGGGGCCAACGTCCTGACTTTC; CDR3aa: CASSPLDRSSGANVLTF
v_gene: TRBV4-1; j_gene: TRBJ2-6; d_gene: NA; abundance: few; CDR3nt: TGCGCCAGCAGCCAAGGTGACAGGAATGGGGCCAACGTCCTGACTTTC; CDR3aa: CASSQGDRNGANVLTF
v_gene: TRBV18; j_gene: TRBJ1-6; d_gene: TRBD1; abundance: NA; CDR3nt: TGTGCCAGCTCTTCGACAGGGGGCGATTCACCCCTCCACTTT; CDR3aa: CASSSTGGDSPLHF
v_gene: TRBV7-3; j_gene: TRBJ2-2; d_gene: TRBD1; abundance: once; CDR3nt: TGTGCCAGCAGCTTAATTGCTTGGGCAGGGGGCCCCGGGGAGCTGTTTTTT; CDR3aa: CASSLIAWAGGPGELFF
v_gene: TRBV12-5; j_gene: TRBJ2-2; d_gene: TRBD2; abundance: NA; CDR3nt: TGTGCTAGTGGTTTGTTAGCGGGAGGAACTGCCGGGGAGCTGTTTTTT; CDR3aa: CASGLLAGGTAGELFF
v_gene: TRBV27; j_gene: TRBJ2-7; d_gene: TRBD2; abundance: NA; CDR3nt: TGTGCCAGCAGCCCCGGGACTAGCGGGAGCGGGTACTTC; CDR3aa: CASSPGTSGSGYF
v_gene: TRBV6-1; j_gene: TRBJ2-7; d_gene: NA; abundance: NA; CDR3nt: TGTGCCAGCAGTGAAGCAGGCGGGATACCCTACGAGCAGTACTTC; CDR3aa: CASSEAGGIPYEQYF
v_gene: TRBV19; j_gene: TRBJ2-3; d_gene: TRBD2; abundance: NA; CDR3nt: TGTGCCAGTAGTATAAGGGGAGAAGGAGCGGGGGATACGCAGTATTTT; CDR3aa: CASSIRGEGAGDTQYF
v_gene: TRBV10-3; j_gene: TRBJ1-5; d_gene: NA; abundance: NA; CDR3nt: TGTGCCATCAGTGTCGGGACTAATCAGCCCCAGCATTTT; CDR3aa: CAISVGTNQPQHF
v_gene: TRBV7-9; j_gene: TRBJ1-2; d_gene: TRBD1; abundance: NA; CDR3nt: TGTGCCAGCAGCACCCACAGGGGTGGCTACACCTTC; CDR3aa: CASSTHRGGYTF
v_gene: TRBV2; j_gene: TRBJ2-7; d_gene: NA; abundance: NA; CDR3nt: TGTGCCAGCAGTGAAGGGCCGGGACTGCAGTACTTC; CDR3aa: CASSEGPGLQYF
v_gene: TRBV5-1; j_gene: TRBJ2-6; d_gene: NA; abundance: NA; CDR3nt: TGCGCCAGCAGCCCCCCAGACTCTGGGGCCAACGTCCTGACTTTC; CDR3aa: CASSPPDSGANVLTF
v_gene: TRBV6-6; j_gene: TRBJ2-7; d_gene: NA; abundance: once; CDR3nt: TGTGCCAGCAGTTACTCCCGCGGCGACGAGCAGTACTTC; CDR3aa: CASSYSRGDEQYF
v_gene: TRBV4-3; j_gene: TRBJ2-2; d_gene: NA; abundance: NA; CDR3nt: TGCGCCAGCAGCCGACACAGCGGGCAACTAGTCACCGGGGAGCTGTTTTTT; CDR3aa: CASSRHSGQLVTGELFF